Presented here are 19 T cell receptor beta chains from one specimen sequenced in a study of T cells in Graves' hyperthyroidism and ophthalmopathy. TCR beta CDR3 region amplification was performed from RNA transcripts. An initial round of RT-PCR targeting the TCR CDR3 relied on the HTBI primer set. MiXCR, run by TCRdb on the multiplex PCR reads, gives a single entry per CDR3 protein. The sample includes 700,000 to 950,000 distinct CDR3 sequences, roughly 32% seen only once; the top ten take more than 25%. Specimen: blood. The receptor source for this set is a middle-aged woman with Graves' hyperthyroidism.

There are a few counts of this clonotype. The gene calls are TRBV6-6 and TRBJ2-5, with D possibly TRBD2 on 6 matching bases. Trimming cost V 5 bases and J 0 bases, with 10 bases left between them. Germline V lookup: CDR1 MNHNY, CDR2 SVGAGI (reference sequence). The CDR3 is 14 amino acids. CDR3 amino acids: CASSPRDYQETQYF. The CDR3 coding sequence is TGTGCCAGCAGTCCCCGGGACTACCAAGAGACCCAGTACTTC.

As to this clonotype: A read error may explain this, as a much larger clone is one base away. The V and J genes are TRBV19 and TRBJ2-6; D unresolved. Germline CDR1 is LNHDA and CDR2 is SQIVND (reference sequence). V shed 4 bases and J shed 0 bases, with 7 bases lying between them. The CDR3 has 15 amino acids. This CDR3 is CASSRGDSGANVLTF. CDR3 sequence (DNA): TGTGCCAGTAGTAGAGGAGACTCTGGGGCCAACGTCCTGACTTTC. The variable domain in full, with the rest retrieved from reference TRBV19 and TRBJ2-6, is DGGITQSPKYLFRKEGQNVTLSCEQNLNHDAMYWYRQDPGQGLRLIYYSQIVNDFQKGDIAEGYSVSREKKESFPLTVTSAQKNPTAFYLCASSRGDSGANVLTFGAGSRLTVL.

This clonotype was detected many times. J is TRBJ1-2 and V is TRBV29-1; D is perhaps TRBD1 (5 bases). The length of the CDR3 is 17 residues. Deletions cut 6 bases from V and 0 bases from J, with 23 bases between. Germline V lookup: CDR1 SQVTM, CDR2 ANQGSEA. The CDR3 reads CSVRPDSQTKANYGYTF. The CDR3 DNA reads TGCAGCGTCCGACCTGACAGCCAAACGAAAGCTAACTATGGCTACACCTTC.

Ten or more counts support this clonotype. The CDR3 sequence: CASSYGELGYGYTF. CDR3 DNA: TGTGCCAGCTCTTACGGGGAACTTGGATATGGCTACACCTTC. The chain employs TRBV2 and TRBJ1-2; D is unresolved. CDR1 is SNHLY, CDR2 FYNNEI, per germline. V was pared by 8 bases and J by 5 bases, with 18 bases between. CDR3 length: 14 residues.

This clonotype was counted between two and nine times. The gene calls are TRBV5-4 and TRBJ1-1, with no clear D. CDR3 length: 16 amino acids. The germline V and J ends were trimmed by 3 bases and 4 bases, with 19 bases remaining between them. Germline V gene data show CDR1 as SGHNT and CDR2 as YYREEE (reference sequence). CDR3 amino acids: CASSSFGRKGLTEAFF. CDR3 in DNA: TGTGCCAGCAGCTCTTTCGGACGAAAAGGCCTCACTGAAGCTTTCTTT.

This clonotype appeared a single time. A read error may be the cause here, since a much bigger clone is one base away. The chain uses TRBV2 and TRBJ1-5; 9 bases fit TRBD1. J was trimmed by 2 bases and V by 3 bases; bases with no gene match: 14. The CDR3 is made up of 19 amino acids. Germline CDR1 is SNHLY and CDR2 is FYNNEI. CDR3 bases: TGTGCCAGCAGTGACCTCCTGGACAGGGGATTTGTGGGCAATCAGCCCCAGCATTTT. Its protein product is CASSDLLDRGFVGNQPQHF.

This clonotype was counted at least ten times. The genes are TRBV6-5 and TRBJ1-2, with 7 nucleotides matching TRBD1. The CDR3 consists of 14 residues. With V trimmed by 6 bases and J by 6 bases, 10 bases remained unmatched. Germline CDR1 is MNHEY and CDR2 is SVGAGI. The CDR3 protein is CASRPPGQHDGYTF. The CDR3 DNA sequence: TGTGCCAGCAGGCCTCCGGGACAGCACGATGGCTACACCTTC.

This clonotype was counted at least ten times. The CDR3 nucleotides are TGTGCCAGCAGCCTAAGCTTCCAAGAGACCCAGTACTTC. Its translation is CASSLSFQETQYF. The V and J genes are TRBV7-8 and TRBJ2-5; D ambiguous. The CDR3 totals 13 residues. Germline assignment: CDR1 SGHVS and CDR2 FQNEAQ. Trimming pared 5 bases from V and 1 base from J, leaving 8 bases between.

About this clonotype itself: It may be a read error: a sequence one base away is much more abundant. The J gene is TRBJ2-2, the V gene TRBV7-2, with TRBD2 matching 8 bases. Per germline, CDR1 SGHTA and CDR2 FQGNSA. The CDR3 runs to 17 residues. Losses at the gene ends were 1 base for V and 7 bases for J; bases not matched to a gene: 11. CDR3 sequence (DNA): TGTGCCAGCAGCTTAGGCCCGGGACTAGGGGTTGTCGGGGAGCTGTTTTTT. Protein sequence: CASSLGPGLGVVGELFF.

The J gene is TRBJ2-5, the V gene TRBV5-1; 7 bases align to TRBD2. Germline values: CDR1 SGHRS, CDR2 YFSETQ. The V gene end was trimmed by 0 bases and the J gene end by 7 bases; junction bases not matched to a gene: 12. The CDR3 totals 16 residues. The CDR3: CASSLAPGGRVGTQYF. DNA for the CDR3: TGCGCCAGCAGCTTGGCCCCCGGCGGGAGAGTGGGGACCCAGTACTTC.

This clonotype was seen only a few times. The chain carries TRBV7-9 and TRBJ2-7; no definite D call. The CDR3 length is 15 residues. Germline V gene lookup returns CDR1 SEHNR and CDR2 FQNEAQ (reference sequence). With 5 bases removed from V and 4 bases from J, the gap between germline ends came to 18 bases. The CDR3 DNA follows: TGTGCCAGCAGCCCGGCCGTTGTCGGTTCTTACGAGCAGTACTTC. It specifies CASSPAVVGSYEQYF.

This clonotype has a handful of counts. V is TRBV7-2 and J is TRBJ1-4, with TRBD1 identical over 8 bases. This CDR3 has 15 amino acids. Trimming cost V 2 bases and J 5 bases; bases outside gene matches: 4. Germline-derived CDR1 and CDR2 are SGHTA and FQGNSA. The CDR3 spells CASSLRGQDNEKLFF. CDR3 sequence (DNA): TGTGCCAGCAGCTTAAGGGGACAGGACAATGAAAAACTGTTTTTT.

This clonotype was observed at least ten times. The chain is built from TRBV4-3 and TRBJ1-2; 9 positions match TRBD1. CDR3 length: 15 amino acids. Germline trimming cut 1 base from V and 2 bases from J; bases unmatched to any gene: 2. Per germline, CDR1 LGHNA and CDR2 YSLEER. CDR3 DNA: TGCGCCAGCAGCCAAGGGGACAGGGTGAACTATGGCTACACCTTC. Protein: CASSQGDRVNYGYTF.

A word on this clonotype: Compared with germline, one end of the junction differs, possibly owing to a read error. The V gene is TRBV7-3, the J gene TRBJ2-1, with D unclear. The CDR3 is 13 residues long. CDR1 SGHTA and CDR2 FQGTGA come from the germline V gene. CDR3 amino acids: CASSLRLDNEQFF. In DNA, the CDR3 is TGCGCCAGCAGCTTAAGATTGGACAATGAGCAGTTCTTC.

The CDR3, as DNA: TGCGCCAGCAGTCACTCGAGGGGGGCGAGGGGCGGCTACACCTTC. Translated: CASSHSRGARGGYTF. The chain carries TRBV4-1 and TRBJ1-2, with D maybe TRBD1 (6 bases). This CDR3 has 15 residues. The V end was cut by 6 bases, the J end by 8 bases, with 22 bases between. Germline loops: CDR1 MGHRA, CDR2 YSYEKL.

This clonotype was seen a few times. The chain joins TRBV7-2 to TRBJ2-2, with unresolved D. Germline lookup yields CDR1 SGHTA and CDR2 FQGNSA. Trimming cost V 6 bases and J 8 bases, with 16 bases left between them. The CDR3 spans 14 residues. CDR3 bases: TGTGCCAGCAGGTTCAAGCATGGACCAGGGGAGCTGTTTTTT. This codes for CASRFKHGPGELFF.

The chain carries TRBV10-1 and TRBJ1-3; D remains unclear. Germline CDR1 and CDR2: WNHNN and SYGVQD (reference sequence). The V end lost 0 bases, the J end lost 7 bases, and 7 bases lay between the germline ends. The CDR3 sequence is 13 residues long. CDR3: CASSESTRNTIYF. Written as DNA, the CDR3 is TGCGCCAGCAGTGAGTCGACCCGGAACACCATATATTTT.

This clonotype was detected only a few times. One end of the junction is discordant with germline, which a read error may explain. This chain connects TRBV19 to TRBJ1-2; D unclear. The CDR3 runs to 14 residues. CDR1 is LNHDA, CDR2 SQIVND, per germline (reference sequence). As DNA, the CDR3 is TGTGCCAGTAGTAGCGGGGTTCTGAGCTATGACTACACCTTC. Translated: CASSSGVLSYDYTF.

Regarding this clonotype: Being one base from a much bigger clone, this may be a read error. The gene calls are TRBV20-1 and TRBJ2-7, with D perhaps TRBD1 (5 bases). V lost 4 bases, J lost 2 bases, and 9 bases lay in between. Germline V gene lookup returns CDR1 DFQATT and CDR2 SNEGSKA (reference sequence). The CDR3 consists of 12 residues. The CDR3 DNA reads as TGCAGTGCTAACCAGGGCCCCTACGAGCAGTACTTC. Its protein product is CSANQGPYEQYF.